Below, 16 T cell receptor beta chains from the same sample are listed, as sequenced in a study. TCRdb reanalysed the 5' RACE reads using MiXCR and keeps one entry per CDR3 protein. The repertoire holds about 57,000 distinct CDR3 sequences, with roughly 28% as singletons. The specimen sequenced was tumor-infiltrating memory CD4+ T cells sorted from the breast tumor. Subset defined: memory CD4+ T cells, CD4+CD45RO+CD25-. All receptors come from a female donor with breast cancer.

CDR3 residues: CASSLGLAGESIEQFF. The DNA for the CDR3 is TGCGCCAGCAGCTTGGGACTAGCGGGAGAATCGATTGAGCAGTTCTTC. V is TRBV5-1 and J is TRBJ2-1, with TRBD2 matching 12 bases. The CDR3 runs to 16 residues. Germline V gene data show CDR1 as SGHRS and CDR2 as YFSETQ. Trimming removed 0 bases from V and 9 bases from J; junction bases left unmatched: 7.

This clonotype was picked up a small number of times. The chain carries TRBV4-2 and TRBJ2-5; a possible D gene is TRBD2 (5 bases). In germline, CDR1 is LGHNA, CDR2 YNFKEQ. V lost 4 bases and J lost 5, with 11 bases in between. The CDR3 spans 13 residues. The CDR3 is CASSPSGGETQYF. The CDR3 coding sequence is TGTGCCAGCAGCCCCTCAGGCGGGGAGACCCAGTACTTC.

The chain combines TRBV7-2 with TRBJ2-1, with 8 bases fitting TRBD2. Germline V gene data show CDR1 as SGHTA and CDR2 as FQGNSA. J was trimmed by 6 bases and V by 3 bases; bases with no gene match: 10. This CDR3 region has 16 residues. The CDR3 sequence: CASSLGSMGLGNEQFF. CDR3 DNA: TGTGCCAGCAGCTTGGGAAGTATGGGACTAGGCAATGAGCAGTTCTTC.

J is TRBJ1-1 and V is TRBV6-6; possibly TRBD1 for D (6 bases). Trimming removed 5 bases from V and 11 bases from J, with 15 bases in between. Germline V CDR1 and CDR2: MNHNY, SVGAGI (reference sequence). The CDR3 extends over 12 amino acids. CDR3 coding DNA: TGTGCCAGCAGTCGGGGGACATTTTCGGCTTTCTTT. Translated: CASSRGTFSAFF.

Only a few counts were recorded for this clonotype. This rearrangement joins TRBV5-1 to TRBJ2-1; D could derive from TRBD1 or TRBD2 (5 bases each). The germline V gene encodes CDR1 SGHRS and CDR2 YFSETQ. The length of the CDR3 is 14 residues. Between the trimmed V and J ends, which lost 1 base and 8 bases, there was a span of 13 bases. CDR3 residues: CASSLMSGSHEQFF. The CDR3 bases are TGCGCCAGCAGCTTGATGTCAGGGAGTCATGAGCAGTTCTTC.

The chain links TRBV28 to TRBJ2-5; D not certain. Looked up from germline, CDR1 is MDHEN and CDR2 is SYDVKM. Trimming took 3 bases from V and 0 from J, leaving 11 bases between them. The CDR3 contains 15 residues. CDR3 residues: CASSFLPRYQETQYF. The CDR3 nucleotides read TGTGCCAGCAGTTTCCTCCCCCGTTACCAAGAGACCCAGTACTTC.

This rearrangement joins TRBV29-1 to TRBJ1-1; D gene uncertain. CDR1 is SQVTM and CDR2 is ANQGSEA in the germline V gene. V was trimmed by 2 bases and J by 1 base, leaving 8 bases between them. CDR3 length equals 13 residues. CDR3 DNA sequence: TGCAGCGTTGAACGCCCGGAGAACACTGAAGCTTTCTTT. This sequence encodes CSVERPENTEAFF.

This clonotype was recorded a few times. The chain is built from TRBV9 and TRBJ1-5; 9 bases line up with TRBD1. Trimming at V came to 3 bases and at J to 7 bases, leaving 5 bases not matched to a gene. CDR3 length equals 14 residues. CDR1 is SGDLS and CDR2 is YYNGEE in the germline V gene. The CDR3 loop reads CASSDGTGRQPQHF. The CDR3 coding sequence is TGTGCCAGCAGCGATGGGACAGGGAGGCAGCCCCAGCATTTT.

The V call is TRBV20-1, the J call TRBJ1-1; TRBD1 is a possible D gene (6 bases). V was clipped by 4 bases and J by 0 bases, with 18 bases between them. CDR1 is DFQATT, CDR2 SNEGSKA, per germline (reference sequence). The CDR3 covers 16 residues. CDR3 nucleotides: TGCAGTGCTACCGTATTTGGCAGGGGTTTGAACACTGAAGCTTTCTTT. It yields the protein CSATVFGRGLNTEAFF.

Only a few counts were recorded for this clonotype. The rearrangement links TRBV5-1 to TRBJ1-5; D is unresolved. The CDR3 is 14 residues long. Trimming took 0 bases from V and 7 from J, leaving 11 bases between them. Germline CDR1 is SGHRS and CDR2 is YFSETQ. The CDR3 DNA sequence: TGCGCCAGCAGCTTGGTAGGAAAGGACCAGCCCCAGCATTTT. Residues: CASSLVGKDQPQHF.

This clonotype was observed a handful of times. The V and J genes are TRBV29-1 and TRBJ2-3, with D unresolved. The V gene's germline CDR1 is SQVTM and CDR2 ANQGSEA. This CDR3 spans 14 amino acids. V was cut by 2 bases and J by 1 base, with 10 bases left in between. CDR3 DNA: TGCAGCGTTGAAAACTGGTTTGGCACAGATACGCAGTATTTT. Residues: CSVENWFGTDTQYF.

This chain joins TRBV6-2 or TRBV6-3 and TRBJ1-2, with D hard to call. Germline lookup yields CDR1 MNHEY and CDR2 SVGEGT. The CDR3 contains 11 residues. Deletions cut 5 bases from V and 7 bases from J, with 8 bases between. DNA of the CDR3: TGTGCCAGCAGTGGGATGGGTGGCTACACCTTC. Its translation is CASSGMGGYTF.

Only a few counts were recorded for this clonotype. The chain joins TRBV24-1 to TRBJ2-1; 8 bases fit TRBD1. The trim removed 2 bases at V and 6 bases at J, leaving 8 bases unmatched. The V gene's germline CDR1 is KGHDR and CDR2 SFDVKD. This CDR3 has 16 residues. CDR3 region: CATSDYTGGLINEQFF. The CDR3 nucleotides are TGTGCCACCAGTGATTATACAGGGGGACTGATCAATGAGCAGTTCTTC.

The chain uses TRBV5-1 and TRBJ2-1; a weak D match, TRBD2 (5 bases). The CDR3 runs to 13 residues. V gave up 5 bases and J gave up 9 bases, with 15 bases separating them. From germline, CDR1 is SGHRS and CDR2 YFSETQ. CDR3 in amino acids: CASSTIAEAEQFF. CDR3 nucleotides: TGCGCCAGCAGTACTATCGCGGAGGCTGAGCAGTTCTTC.

The genes are TRBV6-2 or TRBV6-3 and TRBJ1-2, with 7 bases identical to TRBD1. V was pared by 5 bases and J by 6 bases, with 12 bases of the junction left unmatched. The CDR3 consists of 15 residues. Germline V gene sequence: CDR1 MNHEY, CDR2 SVGEGT. The CDR3 coding sequence is TGTGCCAGCAGTACCCCGGACAGGCGTCTGAATGGCTACACCTTC. It specifies CASSTPDRRLNGYTF.

The chain couples TRBV28 to TRBJ2-6; D tentatively reads TRBD1 or TRBD2 (6 bases each). CDR3 size: 18 residues. Trimming stripped 5 bases from V and 2 bases from J, with 19 bases between. The germline CDR1 and CDR2 sequences are MDHEN and SYDVKM. CDR3 nucleotide sequence: TGTGCCAGCAGTCTTACGGGGGCATGGGGGGCTGGGGCCAACGTCCTGACTTTC. Its protein product is CASSLTGAWGAGANVLTF. The variable domain in full, with the rest retrieved from reference TRBV28 and TRBJ2-6, is DVKVTQSSRYLVKRTGEKVFLECVQDMDHENMFWYRQDPGLGLRLIYFSYDVKMKEKGDIPEGYSVSREKKERFSLILESASTNQTSMYLCASSLTGAWGAGANVLTFGAGSRLTVL.